Following are 29 T cell receptor beta chains from one sample sequenced in a study of radiation and T cells in renal cell carcinoma. This sample's time point: baseline pretreatment blood. Specified treatment: 15 Gy SBRT to primary tumor, nephrectomy 4 weeks later. Produced via immunoSEQ multiplex PCR; TCRdb's table is partial and in-frame only. The table has about 95,000 clones, roughly 90% seen once. Sequencing used blood, obtained from a patient whose treatment included radiotherapy and nephrectomy. The receptors stem from a man aged 50 or older with renal cell carcinoma.

This sequence joins TRBV30 and TRBJ1-5; D possibly corresponds to TRBD1 (6 bases). Germline V gene sequence: CDR1 GTSNPN, CDR2 SVGIG (reference sequence). Trimming removed 0 bases at V and 1 base at J, with 10 bases between. This CDR3 region has 15 residues. CDR3 in amino acids: CAWSVGGTSNQPQHF. In DNA, the CDR3 is TGTGCCTGGAGTGTGGGGGGGACAAGCAATCAGCCCCAGCATTTT.

The J gene is TRBJ1-5, the V gene TRBV7-2; TRBD1 matches 8 bases. V shed 5 bases and J 5 bases; nucleotides not matched to a gene: 5. Germline CDR1 reads SGHTA; CDR2 reads FQGNSA. This CDR3 contains 14 residues. The CDR3 reads CASSPGGGYQPQHF. The CDR3 nucleotides are TGTGCCAGCAGCCCAGGGGGCGGGTATCAGCCCCAGCATTTT.

This chain connects TRBV18 to TRBJ2-7; 8 bases match TRBD1. The J segment lost 2 bases and the V segment lost 0 bases, leaving 9 bases of the junction unmatched. CDR1 is KGHSH, CDR2 LQKENI, per germline. CDR3 length: 17 residues. The CDR3 region has the DNA TGTGCCAGCTCACCACCGGGGAGAGGACAGGGAGCCTACGAGCAGTACTTC. This codes for CASSPPGRGQGAYEQYF.

This clone occurred once. The chain carries TRBV28 and TRBJ2-7, with TRBD1 matching over 9 bases. The J segment lost 3 bases and the V segment lost 5 bases, leaving 14 bases of the junction unmatched. The CDR3 totals 17 residues. CDR1 and CDR2 from the germline V gene are MDHEN and SYDVKM. In DNA form, the CDR3 reads TGTGCCAGCAGTCGCCCACAGGGGGCGCTTGCAAACTACGAGCAGTACTTC. It codes for CASSRPQGALANYEQYF.

This clone has a handful of counts. The rearrangement uses TRBV6-5 and TRBJ2-7; 9 nucleotides match TRBD1. This CDR3 has 14 residues. CDR1 MNHEY and CDR2 SVGAGI come from the germline V gene. V lost 2 bases to trimming and J lost 3 bases; unmatched junction nucleotides: 2. For the CDR3, the DNA is TGTGCCAGCAGTTACGGGACAGGGATCTACGAGCAGTACTTC. This codes for CASSYGTGIYEQYF.

DNA of the CDR3: TGTGCCAGCAGCGTAACAGGGTTCCAGCCCCAGCATTTT. Its translation: CASSVTGFQPQHF. This chain joins TRBV9 and TRBJ1-5; possible D gene TRBD1, 6 bases. Trimming left V 1 base short and J 7 bases short, with 9 bases between. There are 13 residues in the CDR3. Germline loops: CDR1 SGDLS, CDR2 YYNGEE. Full variable domain (outside the CDR3, taken from reference TRBV9 and TRBJ1-5): DSGVTQTPKHLITATGQRVTLRCSPRSGDLSVYWYQQSLDQGLQFLIQYYNGEERAKGNILERFSAQQFPDLHSELNLSSLELGDSALYFCASSVTGFQPQHFGDGTRLSIL.

This clone was picked up one time. This sequence joins TRBV19 and TRBJ2-7, with 10 positions matching TRBD1. J gave up 5 bases and V 3 bases, and 4 bases lay outside the gene matches. Germline values: CDR1 LNHDA, CDR2 SQIVND (reference sequence). This CDR3 region has 14 residues. The CDR3: CASSIGTGEDEQYF. In nucleotides, the CDR3 is TGTGCCAGTAGTATCGGGACAGGGGAGGACGAGCAGTACTTC.

The chain couples TRBV2 to TRBJ2-3; 11 nucleotides align to TRBD2. This CDR3 is 15 amino acids long. After removal of 10 bases from V and 0 bases from J, the junction contained 6 bases not matched to a gene. Germline assignment: CDR1 SNHLY and CDR2 FYNNEI. CDR3 in DNA: TGTGCCATCGGACTAGCGGGCGTCAGCACAGATACGCAGTATTTT. It encodes CAIGLAGVSTDTQYF. Combining the CDR3 with reference TRBV2 and TRBJ2-3 gives the whole variable domain EPEVTQTPSHQVTQMGQEVILRCVPISNHLYFYWYRQILGQKVEFLVSFYNNEISEKSEIFDDQFSVERPDGSNFTLKIRSTKLEDSAMYFCAIGLAGVSTDTQYFGPGTRLTVL.

The J gene is TRBJ2-7, the V gene TRBV13; D uncertain. The germline CDR1 and CDR2 sequences are PRHDT and FYEKMQ (reference sequence). The V gene lost 5 bases and the J gene lost 6 bases, with 29 bases spanning the gap. This CDR3 region has 18 residues. The CDR3 coding sequence is TGTGCCAGCAGCGCGTCCTCTGATAGAACTAAGTCCTATAGCGAGCAGTACTTC. Its translation is CASSASSDRTKSYSEQYF.

The chain recombines TRBV6-6 with TRBJ2-7, with TRBD1 matching 8 bases. V trimming: 2 bases; J trimming: 0 bases; junction bases outside the gene matches: 3. Germline CDR1 reads MNHNY; CDR2 reads SVGAGI (reference sequence). This CDR3 has 15 amino acids. The CDR3 DNA reads TGTGCCAGCAGTTACCGGACAGGGAACTCCTACGAGCAGTACTTC. Its translation is CASSYRTGNSYEQYF.

This chain joins TRBV9 and TRBJ2-1; no clear D gene. Per the germline V gene, CDR1 is SGDLS and CDR2 is YYNGEE. V lost 0 bases and J 5 bases, leaving 18 bases between the germline ends. The length of the CDR3 is 17 residues. The CDR3 loop is CASSVEYRVRFDNEQFF. DNA for the CDR3: TGTGCCAGCAGCGTAGAGTATAGGGTGCGTTTCGACAATGAGCAGTTCTTC. The variable domain in full, completed from reference TRBV9 and TRBJ2-1, reads DSGVTQTPKHLITATGQRVTLRCSPRSGDLSVYWYQQSLDQGLQFLIQYYNGEERAKGNILERFSAQQFPDLHSELNLSSLELGDSALYFCASSVEYRVRFDNEQFFGPGTRLTVL.

This rearrangement joins TRBV28 to TRBJ2-7; D is undetermined. The CDR3 is 12 amino acids. Between the trimmed V and J ends, which lost 3 bases and 3 bases, there was a span of 6 bases. Germline assignment: CDR1 MDHEN and CDR2 SYDVKM. This CDR3 reads CASSFRYYEQYF. DNA of the CDR3: TGTGCCAGCAGTTTTCGGTACTACGAGCAGTACTTC.

The chain combines TRBV7-9 with TRBJ2-3; maybe TRBD2 (6 bases). V lost 4 bases and J 2 bases, leaving 10 bases between the germline ends. Looked up from germline, CDR1 is SEHNR and CDR2 is FQNEAQ (reference sequence). This CDR3 is 14 amino acids long. The CDR3 protein is CASSSEGLTDTQYF. In DNA form, the CDR3 reads TGTGCCAGCAGCTCGGAGGGCCTCACAGATACGCAGTATTTT.

CDR3 nucleotide sequence: TGTGCCAGCACCCCGCCTAACTCCTACGAGCAGTACTTC. Translating gives CASTPPNSYEQYF. The chain is built from TRBV27 and TRBJ2-7; D is undetermined. V was clipped by 7 bases and J by 0 bases, with 10 bases between them. This CDR3 has 13 residues. Per germline, CDR1 MNHEY and CDR2 SMNVEV (reference sequence).

V and J are TRBV13 and TRBJ2-5; D remains unclear. V lost 1 base and J lost 0, with 12 bases in between. CDR1 and CDR2 (germline): PRHDT, FYEKMQ (reference sequence). The CDR3 sequence is 16 residues long. The DNA of the CDR3 is TGTGCCAGCAGCTTAGCTAGTGGATACAACCAAGAGACCCAGTACTTC. Translated, it gives CASSLASGYNQETQYF.

The CDR3 nucleotides are TGTGCCAGCAGCAAGACTAGCGGTCCTTCGAAGACCCAGTACTTC. Its protein is CASSKTSGPSKTQYF. The J gene is TRBJ2-5, the V gene TRBV7-8; 9 nucleotides agree with TRBD2. In germline, CDR1 is SGHVS, CDR2 FQNEAQ. V lost 5 bases, J lost 6 bases, and 10 bases stayed unmatched. The CDR3 consists of 15 residues.

The rearrangement links TRBV7-6 to TRBJ2-2; the D gene could be TRBD1 or TRBD2 (6 bases each). The germline gives CDR1 SGHVS, CDR2 FNYEAQ. V lost 5 bases, J lost 1 base, and 11 bases lay in between. The CDR3 runs to 15 residues. Written as DNA, the CDR3 is TGTGCCAGCAGCGCACAGGGAGGGAACACCGGGGAGCTGTTTTTT. As protein: CASSAQGGNTGELFF.

This chain connects TRBV30 to TRBJ2-1, with D possibly matching TRBD1 (6 bases). Trimming pared 6 bases from V and 0 bases from J, leaving 12 bases between. CDR1 is GTSNPN and CDR2 is SVGIG in the germline V gene (reference sequence). This CDR3 spans 14 amino acids. CDR3 amino acids: CACSRGSSYNEQFF. For the CDR3, the DNA is TGTGCCTGCAGCAGGGGAAGCTCCTACAATGAGCAGTTCTTC.

The chain recombines TRBV27 with TRBJ2-3, with TRBD1 matching over 11 bases. The CDR3 length is 16 residues. The V and J ends lost 0 bases and 4 bases, in that order; junction bases with no gene match: 3. The germline gives CDR1 MNHEY, CDR2 SMNVEV (reference sequence). The CDR3 loop is CASSLSRTGGADTQYF. As DNA, the CDR3 is TGTGCCAGCAGTTTATCGAGGACAGGGGGCGCAGATACGCAGTATTTT.

V gene TRBV5-4 combines with J gene TRBJ1-4; possible D gene TRBD1, 5 bases. CDR1 and CDR2 from the germline V gene are SGHNT and YYREEE (reference sequence). The CDR3 consists of 14 residues. V dropped 5 bases and J dropped 3 bases, with 11 bases sitting between them. DNA for the CDR3: TGTGCCAGCAGACCGGGGGGGGCTAATGAAAAACTGTTTTTT. Protein: CASRPGGANEKLFF. Full variable domain (missing parts from reference TRBV5-4 and TRBJ1-4): ETGVTQSPTHLIKTRGQQVTLRCSSQSGHNTVSWYQQALGQGPQFIFQYYREEENGRGNFPPRFSGLQFPNYSSELNVNALELDDSALYLCASRPGGANEKLFFGSGTQLSVL.

V and J are TRBV2 and TRBJ2-1; the match to TRBD2 covers 11 bases. Unmatched junction bases numbered 2, after V lost 7 bases and J lost 9 bases. In germline, CDR1 is SNHLY, CDR2 FYNNEI. The CDR3 covers 12 residues. The CDR3 coding sequence is TGTGCCAGCAAGACTAGCGGGGTTGAGCAGTTCTTC. Translated: CASKTSGVEQFF.

The rearrangement joins TRBV7-2 to TRBJ2-5, with a possible D match to TRBD2 (6 bases). The CDR3 totals 14 residues. Germline lookup yields CDR1 SGHTA and CDR2 FQGNSA. Trimming pared 0 bases from V and 5 bases from J, leaving 10 bases between. CDR3 protein: CASSLAGGSETQYF. Here the CDR3 DNA reads TGTGCCAGCAGCTTAGCAGGAGGGAGTGAGACCCAGTACTTC.

The count of this clone is one. The V call is TRBV7-9, the J call TRBJ2-1; maybe TRBD1 (5 bases). Per germline, CDR1 SEHNR and CDR2 FQNEAQ (reference sequence). Trimming pared 2 bases from V and 7 bases from J, leaving 6 bases between. The CDR3 runs 12 residues. In DNA form, the CDR3 reads TGTGCCAGCAGCTTAAGGGGAAATGAGCAGTTCTTC. Translation: CASSLRGNEQFF.

The gene calls are TRBV6-1 and TRBJ1-2, with 7 nucleotides matching TRBD1. Trimming cost V 4 bases and J 1 base; bases outside gene matches: 6. Germline loops: CDR1 MNHNS, CDR2 SASEGT. CDR3 length: 15 amino acids. The CDR3 protein is CASSGGGGYNYGYTF. For the CDR3, the DNA is TGTGCCAGCAGTGGAGGAGGGGGCTATAACTATGGCTACACCTTC.

This rearrangement joins TRBV9 to TRBJ2-2, with D perhaps TRBD1 (5 bases). Germline V gene lookup returns CDR1 SGDLS and CDR2 YYNGEE. V was trimmed by 4 bases and J by 4 bases, leaving 20 bases between them. The CDR3 runs to 17 residues. The DNA for the CDR3 is TGTGCCAGCAGCCCGAGATCCACAGGTACGAGCACCGGGGAGCTGTTTTTT. This gives the protein CASSPRSTGTSTGELFF.

V gene TRBV5-1 combines with J gene TRBJ2-3; 14 bases are a match to TRBD2. V dropped 4 bases and J dropped 5; count of bases not matched to a gene: 9. Germline lookup yields CDR1 SGHRS and CDR2 YFSETQ. The length of the CDR3 is 17 residues. The CDR3, as DNA: TGCGCCAGCAGCCGGGGACTAGCGGGGGCCCGGGGAGATACGCAGTATTTT. Protein: CASSRGLAGARGDTQYF.

Points on this clone: The germline gene is not matched at one end of the junction; a read error may be the cause. The rearrangement links TRBV7-7 to TRBJ2-5; TRBD2 matches 12 bases. The CDR3 contains 14 residues. Per the germline V gene, CDR1 is SSHAT and CDR2 is FNYEAQ (reference sequence). In DNA, the CDR3 is TGTGCTAGCAGCGAGACTAGCGGGAGAGAGACCCAGTACTTC. This sequence encodes CASSETSGRETQYF.

V gene TRBV11-2 combines with J gene TRBJ2-5, with 9 bases identical to TRBD1. V trimming: 1 base; J trimming: 5 bases; junction bases outside the gene matches: 5. Germline loops: CDR1 SGHAT, CDR2 FQNNGV. This CDR3 has 15 amino acids. CDR3 sequence: CASSLGAGQGETQYF. The CDR3 nucleotides read TGTGCCAGCAGCTTAGGGGCTGGACAGGGGGAGACCCAGTACTTC.

This chain joins TRBV7-2 and TRBJ1-6; TRBD1 might be the D (6 bases). Per germline, CDR1 SGHTA and CDR2 FQGNSA. V was pared by 1 base and J by 9 bases, with 13 bases between. CDR3 size: 15 residues. The CDR3 nucleotides are TGTGCCAGCAGCTTAGGTGGGGGCACGGGTTCACCCCTCCACTTT. Its translation: CASSLGGGTGSPLHF.